These 13 T cell receptor beta chains were all obtained from the same sample, sequenced in a study of blood T cell repertoires in COVID-19. Here immunoSEQ multiplex PCR was the method, and the copy in TCRdb shows in-frame clones only, minus some. The sample contains 250,000 to 350,000 clones, 90% of which appear only once. Sequenced input: peripheral blood. The source of these receptors is a young woman with COVID-19, enrolled during active disease.

The chain couples TRBV7-3 to TRBJ2-7; TRBD2 matches 9 bases. CDR3 length: 15 amino acids. V lost 2 bases, J lost 0 bases, and 2 bases stayed unmatched. CDR1 and CDR2 (germline): SGHTA, FQGTGA. The CDR3 sequence: CASSLAGGTSYEQYF. CDR3 nucleotides: TGTGCCAGCAGCTTAGCGGGAGGGACCTCCTACGAGCAGTACTTC.

The chain's CDR3 is CATSDLSPPDRCYGYTF. DNA of the CDR3: TGTGCCACCAGTGATTTAAGCCCCCCCGACAGGTGCTATGGCTACACCTTC. The chain recombines TRBV24-1 with TRBJ1-2, with D possibly being TRBD1 (6 bases). The CDR3 is 17 amino acids. Trimming took 1 base from V and 4 from J, leaving 18 bases between them. Germline lookup yields CDR1 KGHDR and CDR2 SFDVKD.

This chain joins TRBV18 and TRBJ1-1; 7 bases map to TRBD1. With 4 bases clipped from V and 1 base from J, the junction kept 0 bases outside the gene matches. Per the germline V gene, CDR1 is KGHSH and CDR2 is LQKENI. CDR3 length equals 13 residues. The CDR3 reads CASSRDRNTEAFF. DNA for the CDR3: TGTGCCAGCTCACGGGACAGGAACACTGAAGCTTTCTTT.

This sequence joins TRBV29-1 and TRBJ2-5, with 14 bases aligning to TRBD2. V lost 7 bases and J lost 2; bases outside the gene matches: 6. Germline V gene data show CDR1 as SQVTM and CDR2 as ANQGSEA. This CDR3 is 15 amino acids long. The CDR3 spells CSAGTSGSWQETQYF. CDR3 sequence (DNA): TGCAGCGCCGGGACTAGCGGGAGTTGGCAAGAGACCCAGTACTTC. The whole variable domain, remainder taken from reference TRBV29-1 and TRBJ2-5, is SAVISQKPSRDICQRGTSLTIQCQVDSQVTMMFWYRQQPGQSLTLIATANQGSEATYESGFVIDKFPISRPNLTFSTLTVSNMSPEDSSIYLCSAGTSGSWQETQYFGPGTRLLVL.

The V and J genes are TRBV24-1 and TRBJ1-4, with D perhaps matching TRBD1 (5 bases). Germline values: CDR1 KGHDR, CDR2 SFDVKD. V was clipped by 1 base and J by 8 bases, with 16 bases between them. The CDR3 is made up of 16 amino acids. CDR3: CATSDFKGQGREKLFF. CDR3 nucleotide sequence: TGTGCCACCAGTGATTTTAAGGGGCAGGGTCGGGAAAAACTGTTTTTT.

The chain has TRBV7-8 and TRBJ2-3, with D possibly being TRBD2 (7 bases). The germline CDR1 and CDR2 sequences are SGHVS and FQNEAQ. The ends were cut back, 6 bases at V and 2 bases at J, with 12 bases in the middle. CDR3 length: 14 residues. The CDR3 here is CASRWGGDTDTQYF. In DNA, the CDR3 is TGTGCCAGCAGATGGGGGGGCGACACAGATACGCAGTATTTT.

The chain employs TRBV5-1 and TRBJ2-5; TRBD2 matches 12 bases. The CDR3 loop spans 16 amino acids. The germline CDR1 and CDR2 sequences are SGHRS and YFSETQ. Trimming removed 2 bases from V and 1 base from J; junction bases left unmatched: 3. CDR3 DNA sequence: TGCGCCAGCAGCTTCGGGACTAGCGGGCTCCAAGAGACCCAGTACTTC. Encoded protein: CASSFGTSGLQETQYF.

The rearrangement links TRBV24-1 to TRBJ2-5, with a possible D match to TRBD2 (5 bases). Germline V gene lookup returns CDR1 KGHDR and CDR2 SFDVKD. The V and J ends lost 3 bases and 4 bases respectively, with 5 bases between them. This CDR3 spans 12 amino acids. The CDR3 loop reads CATSDEGETQYF. The CDR3, as DNA: TGTGCCACCAGTGATGAGGGAGAGACCCAGTACTTC.

This clone appeared once. The chain couples TRBV5-4 to TRBJ2-7, with 7 nucleotides matching TRBD2. V shed 4 bases and J 4 bases; nucleotides not matched to a gene: 11. The CDR3 length is 15 residues. Per germline, CDR1 SGHNT and CDR2 YYREEE (reference sequence). The CDR3 reads CASSPDRGEGYEQYF. For the CDR3, the DNA is TGTGCCAGCAGCCCTGACAGAGGGGAGGGTTACGAGCAGTACTTC.

The V and J genes are TRBV19 and TRBJ2-7; 9 nucleotides line up with TRBD1. V gave up 5 bases and J gave up 5 bases; unmatched junction bases: 13. The CDR3 covers 16 residues. Looked up from germline, CDR1 is LNHDA and CDR2 is SQIVND (reference sequence). CDR3 residues: CASSYLPGQGNHEQYF. CDR3 nucleotide sequence: TGTGCCAGTAGTTATCTACCGGGACAGGGAAACCACGAGCAGTACTTC.

V gene TRBV9 combines with J gene TRBJ1-3; 7 bases agree with TRBD1. The CDR3 extends over 16 amino acids. Trimming took 4 bases from V and 9 from J; bases not matched to a gene: 16. The germline V gene has CDR1 SGDLS and CDR2 YYNGEE. The CDR3 region is CASSTGQAISRGTIYF. In DNA form, the CDR3 reads TGTGCCAGCAGCACCGGACAGGCAATTTCTCGGGGCACCATATATTTT.

The chain joins TRBV6-4 to TRBJ1-5; D is perhaps TRBD1 (5 bases). Trimming pared 3 bases from V and 9 bases from J, leaving 15 bases between. The CDR3 consists of 14 residues. CDR1 MRHNA and CDR2 SNTAGT come from the germline V gene. CDR3 region: CASSENQAGGPQHF. As DNA, the CDR3 is TGTGCCAGCAGTGAGAATCAGGCCGGGGGGCCCCAGCATTTT.

A few counts support this clone. V is TRBV7-2 and J is TRBJ1-3; no firm D call. This CDR3 has 17 amino acids. Germline V gene sequence: CDR1 SGHTA, CDR2 FQGNSA. Trimming cost V 5 bases and J 0 bases, with 17 bases left between them. Written as DNA, the CDR3 is TGTGCCAGCAGCCGTTCGTTCCCCTGGAGCTCTGGAAACACCATATATTTT. It encodes CASSRSFPWSSGNTIYF. The entire variable domain, with the rest obtained from reference TRBV7-2 and TRBJ1-3, is as follows: GAGVSQSPSNKVTEKGKDVELRCDPISGHTALYWYRQSLGQGLEFLIYFQGNSAPDKSGLPSDRFSAERTGGSVSTLTIQRTQQEDSAVYLCASSRSFPWSSGNTIYFGEGSWLTVV.